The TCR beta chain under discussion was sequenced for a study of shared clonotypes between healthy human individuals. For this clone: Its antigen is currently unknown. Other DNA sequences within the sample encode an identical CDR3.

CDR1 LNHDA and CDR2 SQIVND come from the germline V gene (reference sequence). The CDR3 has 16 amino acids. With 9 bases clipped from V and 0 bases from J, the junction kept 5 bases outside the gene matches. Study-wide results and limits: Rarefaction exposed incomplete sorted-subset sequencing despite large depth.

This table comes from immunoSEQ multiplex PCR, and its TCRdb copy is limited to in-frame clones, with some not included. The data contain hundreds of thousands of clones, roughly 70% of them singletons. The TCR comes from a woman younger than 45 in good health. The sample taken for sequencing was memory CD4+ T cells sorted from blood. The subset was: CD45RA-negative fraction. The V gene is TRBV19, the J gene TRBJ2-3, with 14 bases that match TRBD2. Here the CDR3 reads CASGLAGGPSTDTQYF. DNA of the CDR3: TGTGCCAGCGGACTAGCGGGAGGCCCTAGCACAGATACGCAGTATTTT.